This T cell receptor (beta chain) emerged from a study of T cell changes during pregnancy in multiple sclerosis. The table came from immunoSEQ multiplex PCR; TCRdb's copy has only in-frame clones and leaves some out. The sample yields around 31,000 clones, around 87% seen once. The CDR3 has 13 residues. From germline, CDR1 is MNHEY and CDR2 SMNVEV (reference sequence). Between the trimmed V and J ends, which lost 4 bases and 5 bases, there was a span of 11 bases. V and J are TRBV27 and TRBJ1-2, with a tentative D call TRBD1 (6 bases). This clonotype was sampled from a female donor in good health, enrolled as a control in a pregnancy study. The sample was CD4+ T cells from peripheral blood mononuclear cells, taken in the third trimester of pregnancy. CDR3 amino acids: CASSSDSVYGYTF. The CDR3 DNA follows: TGTGCCAGCAGTTCGGACAGCGTATATGGCTACACCTTC.